Listed below are T cell receptor beta chains from one sample, sequenced in a study of cytomegalovirus exposure and HLA in healthy donors. Libraries were prepared by immunoSEQ multiplex PCR; TCRdb keeps only in-frame clonotypes and omits some of them. The sample includes roughly 130,000 clones, about 82% of them seen just once. The sequencing input was PBMCs. The receptors shown here come from a young man in good health and CMV-seronegative. Both conserved end residues are part of each CDR3. Fields, in order: CDR3 DNA, CDR3 protein, D gene, clone size, J gene, V gene. The D gene is left open where the match is weak. Not every row has a clone size; where given, it reads once, few, many or a size class.

TGTGCCAGCAGCTCGGGACAGGGGAACACTGAAGCTTTCTTT CASSSGQGNTEAFF TRBD1 once TRBJ1-1 TRBV7-9
TGTGCCAGCAGCACACGGACTCGGGGGACCCAGTACTTC CASSTRTRGTQYF NA NA TRBJ2-5 TRBV9
TGTGCCACCAGCAGCCGGGACAAAGCGTACCAAGAGACCCAGTACTTC CATSSRDKAYQETQYF NA NA TRBJ2-5 TRBV15
TGTGCCTGGAGTGTGTCGGGGATCTACAATGAGCAGTTCTTC CAWSVSGIYNEQFF NA NA TRBJ2-1 TRBV30
TGTGCCAGCAGCGCCCGCGGACAGCCACTACCTATAGGCTACACCTTC CASSARGQPLPIGYTF NA once TRBJ1-2 TRBV7-9
TGTGCCAGCAGCTTACGAGGGGGCGGGAAAGCTTTCTTT CASSLRGGGKAFF TRBD1 NA TRBJ1-1 TRBV7-2
TGTGCCAGCAGTTTACAGGGGTCTAATGAAAAACTGTTTTTT CASSLQGSNEKLFF TRBD1 NA TRBJ1-4 TRBV6-5
TGTGCCAGCAGCCTAGACAGGGACACTGAAGCTTTCTTT CASSLDRDTEAFF TRBD1 NA TRBJ1-1 TRBV5-6
TGTGCCAGCAGCCAATCGAGTAGGCAGGGTAAAACCTTC CASSQSSRQGKTF NA NA TRBJ1-2 TRBV16
TGTGCCAGCAGTGACCGGACAGGGGGGAACACTGAAGCTTTCTTT CASSDRTGGNTEAFF TRBD1 NA TRBJ1-1 TRBV6-1
TGCGCCAGCAGCTCATGGGACAGCTCTGGGGCCAACGTCCTGACTTTC CASSSWDSSGANVLTF TRBD1 NA TRBJ2-6 TRBV5-1
TGCGCCAGCAGTTCCGGGACAGGCACCGGGGAGCTGTTTTTT CASSSGTGTGELFF TRBD1 NA TRBJ2-2 TRBV5-1
TGCAGCGTTGTCGAAAGGGGGAGGGCCGAAGAGCAGTACTTC CSVVERGRAEEQYF NA NA TRBJ2-7 TRBV29-1
TGTGCCAGCAGCTTAGATCGCCACTCCGGGGAGCTGTTTTTT CASSLDRHSGELFF NA few TRBJ2-2 TRBV11-3
TGTGCCAGCAGGCGACTAGTCGATGATGAGCAGTTCTTC CASRRLVDDEQFF NA NA TRBJ2-1 TRBV2
TGTGCCAGCAGTTTAGTCCCCGATACGCAGTATTTT CASSLVPDTQYF NA few TRBJ2-3 TRBV6-6
TGTGCCAGCACCGCAGGCAGGGGTCAGACTGGAGCTTTCTTT CASTAGRGQTGAFF NA NA TRBJ1-1 TRBV7-2
TGTGCCAGCAGTACGGACAGGCAAGAGACCCAGTACTTC CASSTDRQETQYF TRBD1 NA TRBJ2-5 TRBV2
TGTGCCAGCAGTTTATACACTTCAGGGGTACCCTCCTACGAGCAGTACTTC CASSLYTSGVPSYEQYF NA NA TRBJ2-7 TRBV28
TGTGCCAGCAGCTCCCAGACAGGGATAGCAGCTTTCTTT CASSSQTGIAAFF TRBD1 NA TRBJ1-1 TRBV11-2
TGCAGCGTTGGACCCAGCGGGAGGGCCAATGAGCAGTTCTTC CSVGPSGRANEQFF TRBD2 few TRBJ2-1 TRBV29-1
TGCAGCGTGGGACTAGCAATATCGGGAGATACGCAGTATTTT CSVGLAISGDTQYF TRBD2 NA TRBJ2-3 TRBV29-1
TGTGCCAGCGTCTCCCTTAGTACGGGAAGGACAGGGGTCGAGCAGTACTTC CASVSLSTGRTGVEQYF TRBD1 NA TRBJ2-7 TRBV27
TGTGCCAGCAGGATGGACAGCTTCACAGATACGCAGTATTTT CASRMDSFTDTQYF NA NA TRBJ2-3 TRBV6-1
TGCGCCAGCAGTGAATTGGGCTATACCCAGGAGACCCAGTACTTC CASSELGYTQETQYF NA NA TRBJ2-5 TRBV10-2
TGTGCCAGCAGTTACAGTGGACAGGGTAACGCCGAGCAGTACTTC CASSYSGQGNAEQYF TRBD1 NA TRBJ2-7 TRBV6-5
TGTGCCTTGAGCCGGGACAGGGTTTCTTACGAGCAGTACTTC CALSRDRVSYEQYF TRBD1 NA TRBJ2-7 TRBV10-3
TGTGCCAGCAGAATCCGACAGGCTAAAAATTCACCCCTCCACTTT CASRIRQAKNSPLHF NA NA TRBJ1-6 TRBV28
TGTGCCAGCAGTCGACAGGGGTCTGAAGCTTTCTTT CASSRQGSEAFF TRBD1 NA TRBJ1-1 TRBV6-5
TGTGCCAGTAGTGACGGACAGGCCTCTGGAAACACCATATATTTT CASSDGQASGNTIYF TRBD1 few TRBJ1-3 TRBV19
TGTGCCAGCAGCATCGAGACTTCCTCCTACGAGCAGTACTTC CASSIETSSYEQYF NA NA TRBJ2-7 TRBV7-8
TGTGCCAGCTCACTCCAACAGGCTATCACCTCCTACGAGCAGTACTTC CASSLQQAITSYEQYF NA NA TRBJ2-7 TRBV18
TGTGCCAGCAGCTTAGAGGCGGGATCTAGCACAGATACGCAGTATTTT CASSLEAGSSTDTQYF NA NA TRBJ2-3 TRBV7-6
TGTGCCTGGTTGGAGAGTTCAGAAGCTTTCTTT CAWLESSEAFF NA NA TRBJ1-1 TRBV30
TGCGCCAGCAGCCAAGCGGGAGGGGTGGGCGGGGAGCTGTTTTTT CASSQAGGVGGELFF TRBD2 NA TRBJ2-2 TRBV4-1
TGTGCCAGCAGACAACTAGCGGGGGTGGCCTACGAGCAGTACTTC CASRQLAGVAYEQYF TRBD2 NA TRBJ2-7 TRBV27
TGTGCCAGTAGTACCGGACTAGCGGGAGGCTACGAGCAGTACTTC CASSTGLAGGYEQYF TRBD2 NA TRBJ2-7 TRBV19
TGTGCCAGCAGTTTCTTCTATAGCGGGAGTTTGCCAGATACGCAGTATTTT CASSFFYSGSLPDTQYF TRBD2 NA TRBJ2-3 TRBV28
TGCGCCAGCAGCCAAGGTATAAAACAGGGTCTGCTAGGTGAGCAGTACTTC CASSQGIKQGLLGEQYF NA NA TRBJ2-7 TRBV4-3
TGTGCCAGCAGCTTAGATTCAAGGGGAACCCAGCATTTT CASSLDSRGTQHF NA NA TRBJ1-5 TRBV7-2
TGTGCCAGCAGTGACCCGGGACAGAGACGCTACGAGCAGTACTTC CASSDPGQRRYEQYF TRBD1 NA TRBJ2-7 TRBV6-1
TGTGCCAGCAGCTCCGGACAGGACTATGGCTACACCTTC CASSSGQDYGYTF TRBD1 NA TRBJ1-2 TRBV13
TGTGCCAGTAGTATTTTGGGACAACGGGCAGATACGCAGTATTTT CASSILGQRADTQYF NA NA TRBJ2-3 TRBV19
TGTGCCAGCACGCCGGGGGGGAAAGCTAACTATGGCTACACCTTC CASTPGGKANYGYTF NA once TRBJ1-2 TRBV5-4
TGTGCCAGCAGTGATCAGGGTAGCAATCAGCCCCAGCATTTT CASSDQGSNQPQHF NA NA TRBJ1-5 TRBV2
TGTGCCAGCAGCTTAGTAGTGGGGACAGGGGTCCACGAGCAGTACTTC CASSLVVGTGVHEQYF TRBD1 NA TRBJ2-7 TRBV11-2
TGTGCCAGTAGTGCGGCAGTAACCTACGAGCAGTACTTC CASSAAVTYEQYF NA NA TRBJ2-7 TRBV19